Listed here are 12 T cell receptor beta chains from one sample, sequenced in a study of blood T cell repertoires in COVID-19 (dated by TCRdb to between 2020 and 2021). The receptor library was made with the immunoSEQ multiplex PCR assay. In TCRdb, the immuneACCESS table is reduced to in-frame sequences with V and J assigned. These tables do not hold every clone; where another copy was compared, an unresolved V gene accounts for under half, and the others remain unexplained. Present in this sample are about 280,000 clones, about 85% of which were seen just once. Of the sample, 2% to 3% is held by the ten largest clones. Sequences were obtained from PBMCs or T cells enriched from blood (not recorded which). The receptors originated from a woman aged 45-65 years who had recovered from COVID-19.

This clone came up once. The chain is built from TRBV2 and TRBJ1-1, with 7 bases lining up with TRBD1. Unmatched junction bases numbered 5, after V lost 6 bases and J lost 1 base. CDR1 is SNHLY and CDR2 is FYNNEI in the germline V gene. This CDR3 has 14 amino acids. As DNA, the CDR3 is TGTGCCAGCAGGGGGGACAGCCCGAACACTGAAGCTTTCTTT. It is translated as CASRGDSPNTEAFF.

The V and J genes are TRBV5-1 and TRBJ1-1, with 9 bases lining up with TRBD1. Germline CDR1 and CDR2: SGHRS and YFSETQ. The junction had 19 bases not matched to a gene; V was cut back by 0 bases and J by 7 bases. This CDR3 spans 19 amino acids. The CDR3 sequence is CASSLGIGGGGQGIFEAFF. The DNA of the CDR3 is TGCGCCAGCAGCTTGGGCATAGGCGGTGGGGGACAGGGAATCTTTGAAGCTTTCTTT.

This sequence joins TRBV5-6 and TRBJ1-3; TRBD1 is a possible D gene (5 bases). CDR1 and CDR2 (germline): SGHDT, YYEEEE. This CDR3 comprises 16 residues. Trimming took 2 bases from V and 0 from J, leaving 12 bases between them. The CDR3 protein is CASSFLGGSSGNTIYF. In DNA, the CDR3 is TGTGCCAGCAGCTTCCTGGGGGGGAGCTCTGGAAACACCATATATTTT.

This clone was seen once. The chain uses TRBV28 and TRBJ1-6; D is undetermined. Germline V gene sequence: CDR1 MDHEN, CDR2 SYDVKM. Trimming left V 5 bases short and J 6 bases short, with 8 bases between. This CDR3 has 13 amino acids. The CDR3 reads CASSRTANSPLHF. The CDR3 coding sequence is TGTGCCAGCAGTCGGACTGCTAATTCACCCCTCCACTTT. Complete variable domain (other parts from reference TRBV28 and TRBJ1-6): DVKVTQSSRYLVKRTGEKVFLECVQDMDHENMFWYRQDPGLGLRLIYFSYDVKMKEKGDIPEGYSVSREKKERFSLILESASTNQTSMYLCASSRTANSPLHFGNGTRLTVT.

This chain links TRBV19 with TRBJ2-7, with 15 bases matching TRBD2. Trimming took 4 bases from V and 2 from J; bases not matched to a gene: 12. The CDR3 is 19 residues long. Germline CDR1 reads LNHDA; CDR2 reads SQIVND (reference sequence). The CDR3 loop is CASSTPHGTSGRPPYEQYF. The CDR3 DNA follows: TGTGCCAGTAGTACACCCCATGGGACTAGCGGGAGGCCTCCCTACGAGCAGTACTTC.

The table lists this clone with a count of one. This chain links TRBV3-1 (or the pseudogene TRBV3-2) with TRBJ1-3; TRBD1 matches 11 bases. The V segment lost 6 bases and the J segment 2 bases; nucleotides outside the gene matches: 6. CDR3 length: 16 residues. The germline CDR1 and CDR2 sequences are LGHDT and YNNKEL (reference sequence). The CDR3 loop reads CASSPTDRGPGNTIYF. The CDR3 DNA reads TGTGCCAGCAGTCCTACGGACAGGGGGCCTGGAAACACCATATATTTT.

This clone appeared once. The chain links TRBV5-1 to TRBJ2-1; 8 bases fit TRBD1. This CDR3 is built from 13 residues. Germline lookup yields CDR1 SGHRS and CDR2 YFSETQ. The trim removed 5 bases at V and 5 bases at J, leaving 3 bases unmatched. The CDR3 region is CASRTGDDNEQFF. CDR3 bases: TGCGCCAGCAGGACAGGGGACGACAATGAGCAGTTCTTC.

This clone has more than one count but fewer than ten. The chain carries TRBV4-2 and TRBJ2-1, with 10 bases aligning to TRBD2. This CDR3 is 15 amino acids long. Germline values: CDR1 LGHNA, CDR2 YNFKEQ. V gave up 0 bases and J gave up 10 bases; unmatched junction bases: 6. The CDR3 loop reads CASSQDSGGAREQFF. CDR3 DNA: TGTGCCAGCAGCCAAGACAGCGGGGGGGCGAGAGAGCAGTTCTTC.

The rearrangement joins TRBV19 to TRBJ2-1; TRBD2 agrees at 11 bases. Trimming removed 5 bases from V and 2 bases from J; junction bases left unmatched: 2. The CDR3 is 15 amino acids. Per the germline V gene, CDR1 is LNHDA and CDR2 is SQIVND (reference sequence). The CDR3 region is CASSFSGGAYNEQFF. The CDR3 DNA reads TGTGCCAGTAGTTTTAGCGGGGGGGCCTACAATGAGCAGTTCTTC.

As DNA, the CDR3 is TGTGCCAGCAAGTGGGGCGGGGGGCTGTCCTACGAGCAGTACTTC. It yields the protein CASKWGGGLSYEQYF. This rearrangement joins TRBV5-4 to TRBJ2-7, with 8 bases matching TRBD2. V gave up 6 bases and J gave up 1 base; unmatched junction bases: 9. The germline CDR1 and CDR2 sequences are SGHNT and YYREEE (reference sequence). The CDR3 contains 15 residues. Filled out from reference TRBV5-4 and TRBJ2-7, the complete variable domain reads ETGVTQSPTHLIKTRGQQVTLRCSSQSGHNTVSWYQQALGQGPQFIFQYYREEENGRGNFPPRFSGLQFPNYSSELNVNALELDDSALYLCASKWGGGLSYEQYFGPGTRLTVT.

CDR3 nucleotides: TGCAGCGTTTTTGGACAGGGGATTGAAGCTTTCTTT. Its protein product is CSVFGQGIEAFF. The chain has TRBV29-1 and TRBJ1-1; the match to TRBD1 covers 9 bases. Unmatched junction bases numbered 5, after V lost 5 bases and J lost 7 bases. CDR3 length: 12 amino acids. CDR1 and CDR2 from the germline V gene are SQVTM and ANQGSEA. Drawing the rest from reference TRBV29-1 and TRBJ1-1, the complete variable domain is SAVISQKPSRDICQRGTSLTIQCQVDSQVTMMFWYRQQPGQSLTLIATANQGSEATYESGFVIDKFPISRPNLTFSTLTVSNMSPEDSSIYLCSVFGQGIEAFFGQGTRLTVV.

V usage is TRBV5-1 and J usage is TRBJ2-1; D not certain. The CDR3 is made up of 12 amino acids. V was trimmed by 0 bases and J by 13 bases, leaving 11 bases between them. Germline V gene sequence: CDR1 SGHRS, CDR2 YFSETQ. The CDR3 here is CASSLDSESQFF. CDR3 in DNA: TGCGCCAGCAGCTTGGATTCGGAGTCACAGTTCTTC.